The clone carrying this TCR beta chain is categorized as medium-sized (0.01 to 0.1%). Every patient underwent thyroid surgery untreated. TCRdb re-called clones via MiXCR from the PCR reads. The sample has 13,000 or so clones, roughly 28% seen once. The data were taken from a study of metastatic and nonmetastatic thyroid tumors. The V gene's germline CDR1 is MNHNS and CDR2 SASEGT. V shed 0 bases, J shed 2 bases, and the junction held 7 bases outside the gene matches. There are 16 residues in the CDR3. J is TRBJ2-7 and V is TRBV6-1; 7 bases fit TRBD1. Sequenced material: blood. This sequence was found in a female donor with papillary thyroid cancer or a benign thyroid nodule (not recorded which). Some clones in this sample may be carry-over from other donors' samples. The CDR3 loop is CASSEASMGTAYEQYF. The CDR3, as DNA: TGTGCCAGCAGTGAAGCTAGTATGGGGACAGCCTACGAGCAGTACTTC.